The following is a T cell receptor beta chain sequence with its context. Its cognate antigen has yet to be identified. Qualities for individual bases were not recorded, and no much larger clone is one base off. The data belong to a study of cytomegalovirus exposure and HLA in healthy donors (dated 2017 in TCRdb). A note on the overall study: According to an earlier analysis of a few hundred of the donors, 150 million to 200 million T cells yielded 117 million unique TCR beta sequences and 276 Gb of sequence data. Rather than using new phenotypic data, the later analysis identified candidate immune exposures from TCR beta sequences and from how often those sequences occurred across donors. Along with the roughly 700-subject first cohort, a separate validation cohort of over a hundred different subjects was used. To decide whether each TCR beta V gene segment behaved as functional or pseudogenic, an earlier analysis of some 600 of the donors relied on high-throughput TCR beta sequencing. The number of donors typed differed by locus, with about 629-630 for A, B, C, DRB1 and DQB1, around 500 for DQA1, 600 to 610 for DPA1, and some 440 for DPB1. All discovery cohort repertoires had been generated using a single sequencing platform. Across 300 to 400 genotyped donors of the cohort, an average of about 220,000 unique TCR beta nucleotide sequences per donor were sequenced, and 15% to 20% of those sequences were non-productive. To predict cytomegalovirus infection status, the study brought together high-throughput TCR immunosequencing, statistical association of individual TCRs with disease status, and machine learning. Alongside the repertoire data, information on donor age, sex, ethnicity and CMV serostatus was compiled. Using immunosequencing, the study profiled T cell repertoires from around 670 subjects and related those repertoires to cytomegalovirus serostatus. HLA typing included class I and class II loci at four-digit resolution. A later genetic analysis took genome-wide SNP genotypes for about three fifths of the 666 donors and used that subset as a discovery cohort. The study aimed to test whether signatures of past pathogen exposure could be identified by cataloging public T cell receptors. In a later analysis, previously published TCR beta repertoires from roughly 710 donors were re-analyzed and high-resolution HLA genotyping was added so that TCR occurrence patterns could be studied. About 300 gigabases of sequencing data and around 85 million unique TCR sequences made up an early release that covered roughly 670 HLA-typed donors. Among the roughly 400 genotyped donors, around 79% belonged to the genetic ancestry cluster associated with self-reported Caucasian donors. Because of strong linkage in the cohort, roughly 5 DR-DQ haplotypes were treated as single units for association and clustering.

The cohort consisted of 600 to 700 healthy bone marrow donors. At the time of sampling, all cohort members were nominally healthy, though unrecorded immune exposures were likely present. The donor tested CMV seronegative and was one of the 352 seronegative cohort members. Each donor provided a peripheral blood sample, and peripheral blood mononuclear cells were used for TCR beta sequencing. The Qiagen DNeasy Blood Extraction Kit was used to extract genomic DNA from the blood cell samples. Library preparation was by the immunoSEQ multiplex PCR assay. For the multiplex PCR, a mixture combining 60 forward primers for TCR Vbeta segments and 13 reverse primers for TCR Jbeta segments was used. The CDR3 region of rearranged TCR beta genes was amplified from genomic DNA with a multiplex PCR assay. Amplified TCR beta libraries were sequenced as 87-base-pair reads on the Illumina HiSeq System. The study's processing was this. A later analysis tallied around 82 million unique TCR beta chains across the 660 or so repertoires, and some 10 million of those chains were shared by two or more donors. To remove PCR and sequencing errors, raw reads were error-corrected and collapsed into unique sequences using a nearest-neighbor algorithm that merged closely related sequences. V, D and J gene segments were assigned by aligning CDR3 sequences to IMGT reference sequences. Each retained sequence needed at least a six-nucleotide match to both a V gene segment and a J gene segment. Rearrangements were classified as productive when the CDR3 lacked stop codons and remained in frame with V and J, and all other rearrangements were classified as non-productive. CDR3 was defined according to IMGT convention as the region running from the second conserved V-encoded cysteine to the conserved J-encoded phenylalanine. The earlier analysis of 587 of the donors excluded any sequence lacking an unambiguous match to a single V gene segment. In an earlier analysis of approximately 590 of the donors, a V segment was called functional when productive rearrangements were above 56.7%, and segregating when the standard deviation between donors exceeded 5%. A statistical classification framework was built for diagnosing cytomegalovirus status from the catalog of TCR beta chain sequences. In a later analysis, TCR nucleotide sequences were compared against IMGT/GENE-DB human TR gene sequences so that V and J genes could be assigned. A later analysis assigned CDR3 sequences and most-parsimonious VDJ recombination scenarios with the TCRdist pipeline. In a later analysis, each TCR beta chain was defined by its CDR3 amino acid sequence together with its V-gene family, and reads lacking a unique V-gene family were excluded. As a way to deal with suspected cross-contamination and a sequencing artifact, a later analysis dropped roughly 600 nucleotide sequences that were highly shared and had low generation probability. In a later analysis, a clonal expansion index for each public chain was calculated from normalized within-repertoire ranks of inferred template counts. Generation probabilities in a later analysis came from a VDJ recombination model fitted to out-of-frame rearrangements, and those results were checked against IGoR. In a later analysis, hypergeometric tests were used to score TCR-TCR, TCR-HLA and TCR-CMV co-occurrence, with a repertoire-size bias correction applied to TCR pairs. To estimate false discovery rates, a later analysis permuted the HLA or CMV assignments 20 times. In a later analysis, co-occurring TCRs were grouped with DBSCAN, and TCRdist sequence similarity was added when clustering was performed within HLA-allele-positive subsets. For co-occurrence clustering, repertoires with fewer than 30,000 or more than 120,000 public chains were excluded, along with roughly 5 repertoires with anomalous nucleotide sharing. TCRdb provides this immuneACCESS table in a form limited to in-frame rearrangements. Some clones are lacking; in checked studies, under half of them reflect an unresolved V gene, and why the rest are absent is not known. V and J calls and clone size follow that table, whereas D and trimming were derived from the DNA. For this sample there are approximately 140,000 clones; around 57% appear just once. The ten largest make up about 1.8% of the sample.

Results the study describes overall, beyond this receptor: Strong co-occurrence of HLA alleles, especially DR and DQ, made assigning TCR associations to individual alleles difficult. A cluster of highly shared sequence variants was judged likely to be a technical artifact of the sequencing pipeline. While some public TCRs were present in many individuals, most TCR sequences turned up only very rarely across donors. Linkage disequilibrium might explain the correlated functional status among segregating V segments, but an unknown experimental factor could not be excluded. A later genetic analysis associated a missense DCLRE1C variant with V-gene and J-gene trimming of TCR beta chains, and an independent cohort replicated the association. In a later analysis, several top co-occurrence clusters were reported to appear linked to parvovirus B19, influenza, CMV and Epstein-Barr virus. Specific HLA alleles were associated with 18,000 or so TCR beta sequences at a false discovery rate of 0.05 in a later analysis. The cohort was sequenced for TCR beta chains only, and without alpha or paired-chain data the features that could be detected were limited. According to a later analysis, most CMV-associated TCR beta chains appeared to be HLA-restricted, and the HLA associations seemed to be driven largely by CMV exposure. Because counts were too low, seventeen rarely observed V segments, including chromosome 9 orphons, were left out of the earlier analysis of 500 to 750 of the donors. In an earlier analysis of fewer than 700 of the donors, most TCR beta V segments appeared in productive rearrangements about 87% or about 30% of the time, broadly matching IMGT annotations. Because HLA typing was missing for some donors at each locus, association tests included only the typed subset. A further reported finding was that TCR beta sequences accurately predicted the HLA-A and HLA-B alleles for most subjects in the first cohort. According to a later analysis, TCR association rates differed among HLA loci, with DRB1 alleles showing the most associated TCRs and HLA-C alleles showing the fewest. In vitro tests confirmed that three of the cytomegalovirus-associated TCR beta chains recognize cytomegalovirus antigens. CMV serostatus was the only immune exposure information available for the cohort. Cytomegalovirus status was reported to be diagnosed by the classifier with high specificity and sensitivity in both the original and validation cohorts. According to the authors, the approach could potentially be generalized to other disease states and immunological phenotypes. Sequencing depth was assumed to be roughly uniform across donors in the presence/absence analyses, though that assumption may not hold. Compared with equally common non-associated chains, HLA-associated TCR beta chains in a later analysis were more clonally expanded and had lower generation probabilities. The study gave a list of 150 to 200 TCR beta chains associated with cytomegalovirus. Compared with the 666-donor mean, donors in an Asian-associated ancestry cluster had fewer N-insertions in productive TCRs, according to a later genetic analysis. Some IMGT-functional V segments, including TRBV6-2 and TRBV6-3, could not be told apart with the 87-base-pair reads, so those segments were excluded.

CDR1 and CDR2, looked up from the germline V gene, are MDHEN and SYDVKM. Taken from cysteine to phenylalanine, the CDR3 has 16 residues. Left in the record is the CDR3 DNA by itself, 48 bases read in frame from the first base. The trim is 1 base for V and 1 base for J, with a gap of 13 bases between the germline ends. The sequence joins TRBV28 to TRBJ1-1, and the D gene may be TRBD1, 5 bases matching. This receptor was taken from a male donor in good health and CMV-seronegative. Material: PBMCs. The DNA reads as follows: TGTGCCAGCAGTTTATCTTGGGCCCAGGGGAACACTGAAGCTTTCTTT. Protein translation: CASSLSWAQGNTEAFF.